The 14 T cell receptor beta chains below come from one sample, sequenced in a study of control samples from healthy donors and cancer patients. TCRdb's table, derived via immunoSEQ multiplex PCR, lists solely in-frame clones and lacks some. Of some 130,000 clones in the sample, about 95% were seen once. Source material: blood. Receptor source: a man under 40 in good health.

This sequence joins TRBV28 and TRBJ1-5, with D hard to call. V lost 4 bases and J 2 bases, leaving 3 bases between the germline ends. The CDR3 spans 12 residues. Germline values: CDR1 MDHEN, CDR2 SYDVKM. CDR3 bases: TGTGCCAGCAGTTATGGCAATCAGCCCCAGCATTTT. Translated, it gives CASSYGNQPQHF.

The rearrangement links TRBV5-4 to TRBJ1-1; the D is unclear. The CDR3 length is 13 residues. Germline V lookup: CDR1 SGHNT, CDR2 YYREEE (reference sequence). Trimming stripped 0 bases from V and 1 base from J, with 4 bases between. In DNA, the CDR3 is TGTGCCAGCAGCTTGGCGGGGAACACTGAAGCTTTCTTT. Its protein is CASSLAGNTEAFF. Full variable domain (remainder filled in from reference TRBV5-4 and TRBJ1-1): ETGVTQSPTHLIKTRGQQVTLRCSSQSGHNTVSWYQQALGQGPQFIFQYYREEENGRGNFPPRFSGLQFPNYSSELNVNALELDDSALYLCASSLAGNTEAFFGQGTRLTVV.

The V call is TRBV28, the J call TRBJ2-5, with TRBD2 matching 8 bases. The CDR3 extends over 15 amino acids. Germline V gene data show CDR1 as MDHEN and CDR2 as SYDVKM. V shed 4 bases and J 0 bases; nucleotides not matched to a gene: 4. CDR3 protein: CASSSRGGYQETQYF. For the CDR3, the DNA is TGTGCCAGCAGTTCACGCGGGGGGTACCAAGAGACCCAGTACTTC.

The CDR3 reads CASSRRQGQETQYF. The CDR3 DNA sequence: TGTGCCAGCAGCCGCCGACAGGGACAAGAGACCCAGTACTTC. V gene TRBV3-1 (or the pseudogene TRBV3-2) combines with J gene TRBJ2-5; 7 positions match TRBD1. The V gene end was trimmed by 4 bases and the J gene end by 2 bases; junction bases not matched to a gene: 4. The CDR3 extends over 14 amino acids. Germline CDR1 reads LGHDT; CDR2 reads YNNKEL (reference sequence).

The V and J genes are TRBV19 and TRBJ1-1; D gene ambiguous. Trimming removed 3 bases at V and 7 bases at J, with 6 bases between. Per germline, CDR1 LNHDA and CDR2 SQIVND (reference sequence). This CDR3 has 11 amino acids. Here the CDR3 DNA reads TGTGCCAGTAGTATCGGGATTGAAGCTTTCTTT. Its translation: CASSIGIEAFF.

The chain couples TRBV7-2 to TRBJ2-7, with a possible D match to TRBD1 (6 bases). This CDR3 has 16 residues. Germline lookup yields CDR1 SGHTA and CDR2 FQGNSA. Trimming shortened V by 3 bases and J by 3 bases, and 18 bases separated the two germline ends. The CDR3 loop is CASSLRDGQPLYEQYF. CDR3 in DNA: TGTGCCAGCAGCTTGAGGGATGGACAGCCCCTCTACGAGCAGTACTTC. Using reference TRBV7-2 and TRBJ2-7 for the parts outside the CDR3, the full variable domain is GAGVSQSPSNKVTEKGKDVELRCDPISGHTALYWYRQSLGQGLEFLIYFQGNSAPDKSGLPSDRFSAERTGGSVSTLTIQRTQQEDSAVYLCASSLRDGQPLYEQYFGPGTRLTVT.

CDR3 loop: CASSLYQDYQPQHF. Here the CDR3 DNA reads TGTGCCAGCAGTTTATATCAGGATTATCAGCCCCAGCATTTT. The chain uses TRBV27 and TRBJ1-5; D not resolved. Trimming took 1 base from V and 5 from J, leaving 9 bases between them. The CDR3 is made up of 14 amino acids. Germline V gives CDR1 MNHEY, CDR2 SMNVEV (reference sequence).

The CDR3 spells CASSDEQGVTGELFF. Here the CDR3 DNA reads TGTGCCAGCAGTGACGAACAGGGCGTCACCGGGGAGCTGTTTTTT. This chain connects TRBV6-4 to TRBJ2-2; TRBD1 might be the D (6 bases). Deletions cut 2 bases from V and 4 bases from J, with 11 bases between. The CDR3 covers 15 residues. Per germline, CDR1 MRHNA and CDR2 SNTAGT.

This clone was counted a single time. The chain carries TRBV11-2 and TRBJ2-1; 12 bases are a match to TRBD2. Germline CDR1 and CDR2: SGHAT and FQNNGV. This CDR3 is built from 17 residues. V lost 0 bases, J lost 8 bases, and 8 bases stayed unmatched. CDR3 protein: CASSLERLAGGPHEQFF. CDR3 sequence (DNA): TGTGCCAGCAGCTTAGAACGCCTAGCGGGGGGGCCACATGAGCAGTTCTTC. Full variable domain (remainder filled in from reference TRBV11-2 and TRBJ2-1): EAGVAQSPRYKIIEKRQSVAFWCNPISGHATLYWYQQILGQGPKLLIQFQNNGVVDDSQLPKDRFSAERLKGVDSTLKIQPAKLEDSAVYLCASSLERLAGGPHEQFFGPGTRLTVL.

The table lists this clone with a count of one. This chain joins TRBV20-1 and TRBJ2-3; D gene uncertain. The CDR3 contains 8 residues. Trimming took off 1 base at V and 13 bases at J, with 3 bases between the two ends. Germline V gene sequence: CDR1 DFQATT, CDR2 SNEGSKA (reference sequence). This CDR3 reads CSARGEYF. In DNA, the CDR3 is TGCAGTGCTAGAGGCGAGTATTTT.

V gene TRBV27 combines with J gene TRBJ1-3; TRBD1 matches at 7 bases. Germline V gene data show CDR1 as MNHEY and CDR2 as SMNVEV (reference sequence). This CDR3 has 17 residues. V was clipped by 6 bases and J by 0 bases; unmatched bases: 11. CDR3 nucleotide sequence: TGTGCCAGCAGCCTAGGAGGGGGCCTGAGCTCTGGAAACACCATATATTTT. It encodes CASSLGGGLSSGNTIYF.

The chain has TRBV19 and TRBJ1-2; TRBD1 aligns across 7 bases. Germline CDR1 and CDR2: LNHDA and SQIVND (reference sequence). V trimming: 3 bases; J trimming: 3 bases; junction bases outside the gene matches: 16. CDR3 length equals 18 residues. CDR3 amino acids: CASSMGLRRGRVDYGYTF. The CDR3 bases are TGTGCCAGTAGTATGGGTCTTCGTAGGGGGCGCGTTGACTATGGCTACACCTTC.

The chain couples TRBV19 to TRBJ1-5; D remains unclear. Germline V gene data show CDR1 as LNHDA and CDR2 as SQIVND (reference sequence). This CDR3 is 18 amino acids long. V lost 0 bases and J lost 1, with 16 bases in between. The CDR3 region is CASSIDHWGSTSNQPQHF. DNA of the CDR3: TGTGCCAGTAGTATAGATCACTGGGGATCAACGAGCAATCAGCCCCAGCATTTT.

J is TRBJ2-1 and V is TRBV27; D is ambiguous. The CDR3 has 13 residues. Germline loops: CDR1 MNHEY, CDR2 SMNVEV (reference sequence). With 0 bases removed from V and 10 bases from J, the gap between germline ends came to 10 bases. CDR3 region: CASSLSDVAEQFF. CDR3 nucleotides: TGTGCCAGCAGTTTATCGGATGTCGCGGAGCAGTTCTTC.